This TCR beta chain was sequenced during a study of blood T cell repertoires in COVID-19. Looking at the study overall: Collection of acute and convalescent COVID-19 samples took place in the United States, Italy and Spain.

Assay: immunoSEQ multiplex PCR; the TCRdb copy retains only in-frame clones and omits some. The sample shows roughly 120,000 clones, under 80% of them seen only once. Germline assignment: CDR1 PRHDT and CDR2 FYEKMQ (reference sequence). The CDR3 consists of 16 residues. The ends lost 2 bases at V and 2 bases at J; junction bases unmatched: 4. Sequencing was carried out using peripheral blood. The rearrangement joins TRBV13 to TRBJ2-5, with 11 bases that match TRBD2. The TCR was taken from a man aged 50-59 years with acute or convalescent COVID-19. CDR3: CASSLISGRVQETQYF. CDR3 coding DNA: TGTGCCAGCAGCTTAATTAGCGGGAGGGTTCAAGAGACCCAGTACTTC.